This is a list of T cell receptor beta chains from one sample in a study of blood T cell repertoires in COVID-19. The repertoire was sequenced with immunoSEQ multiplex PCR; TCRdb's copy has only in-frame clones and lacks some. This sample has around 380,000 clones, with 81% found just once. Sequencing used peripheral blood. The receptors derive from a human donor with acute or convalescent COVID-19. The donor label of this sample is uncertain. Each CDR3 is given with its conserved first and last residue. D genes are given only for firm matches. Expanded clones get a size class; other rows say once, few or many, or leave the size out.

clone_size j_call d_call v_call cdr3_nt cdr3_aa
- TRBJ2-1 TRBD2 TRBV29-1 TGCAGCGTTGAAGGGACTAGCGGGAACTATGAGCAGTTCTTC CSVEGTSGNYEQFF
- TRBJ1-5 - TRBV19 TGTGCCAGTAGTAAAAGGGACAAGGGTTTAGATAGCAATCAGCCCCAGCATTTT CASSKRDKGLDSNQPQHF
- TRBJ1-3 - TRBV12-3/TRBV12-4 TGTGCCAGCAGTTTTGGGACAGGAAACACCATATATTTT CASSFGTGNTIYF
few TRBJ1-2 - TRBV30 TGTGCCTGGAGGTTACGGGGAGGGGGTAACTATGGCTACACCTTC CAWRLRGGGNYGYTF
- TRBJ2-1 TRBD2 TRBV4-2 TGTGCCAGCAGCCAAGCCACCGGGACTAGCCTCAATGAGCAGTTCTTC CASSQATGTSLNEQFF
once TRBJ1-3 - TRBV28 TGTGCCAGCAGTTCCCCTCTCGACAGTTTGACTGGAAACACCATATATTTT CASSSPLDSLTGNTIYF
once TRBJ1-2 - TRBV5-6 TGTGCCAGCAGCTTTGCAGGACTGAACTATGGCTACACCTTC CASSFAGLNYGYTF
- TRBJ2-3 - TRBV3-1/TRBV3-2 TGTGCCAGCAGCCATATTCTCCTCACAGATACGCAGTATTTT CASSHILLTDTQYF
- TRBJ2-1 TRBD1 TRBV6-2/TRBV6-3 TGTGCCAGCAGTTCCCAAGGACAGGGCCGAAATGAGCAGTTCTTC CASSSQGQGRNEQFF
- TRBJ1-1 - TRBV4-2 TGTGCCAGCAGCACCCAAGTGAGGAACACTGAAGCTTTCTTT CASSTQVRNTEAFF
- TRBJ2-7 TRBD1 TRBV7-9 TGTGCCAGCAGCAAAGGGGGCCCACAGGGATTCTCCTACGAGCAGTACTTC CASSKGGPQGFSYEQYF
- TRBJ1-2 - TRBV29-1 TGCAGCGTTGAACGACAGAGGGGCTACACCTTC CSVERQRGYTF
few TRBJ2-7 - TRBV15 TGTGCCACCAGCAGAAGACGCGGGACAGAGGCAGAGCAGTACTTC CATSRRRGTEAEQYF
few TRBJ2-1 - TRBV30 TGTGCCTGGAGTGTAATAGTTTCCTACAATGAGCAGTTCTTC CAWSVIVSYNEQFF
few TRBJ2-5 - TRBV7-2 TGTGCCAGCAGCTTAGTAGCGGACCAAGAGACCCAGTACTTC CASSLVADQETQYF
once TRBJ2-4 - TRBV3-1/TRBV3-2 TGTGCCAGCAGCCAGGGGGCTACTCGCTGGTCCAAAAACATTCAGTACTTC CASSQGATRWSKNIQYF
few TRBJ1-1 - TRBV9 TGTGCCAGCAGCGCACAGGGAAGGCACATGAACACTGAAGCTTTCTTT CASSAQGRHMNTEAFF
- TRBJ2-1 TRBD2 TRBV2 TGTGCCAGCGAGGGACTAACGCTCGTTGAGCAGTTCTTC CASEGLTLVEQFF
- TRBJ2-7 - TRBV5-4 TGTGCCAGCAGCGGGGGCAGGGGATCATCCTACGAGCAGTACTTC CASSGGRGSSYEQYF
- TRBJ1-4 - TRBV2 TGTGCCAGCAGTACTAAGGCGAAACGGGAAAAACTGTTTTTT CASSTKAKREKLFF
- TRBJ2-5 TRBD1 TRBV27 TGTGCCAGCAGTTTGGAGACAGGGAGAGAGACCCAGTACTTC CASSLETGRETQYF
- TRBJ1-2 - TRBV18 TGTGCCAGCTCAACCAGAAACACCAAATCTAACTATGGCTACACCTTC CASSTRNTKSNYGYTF
- TRBJ2-3 TRBD1 TRBV7-9 TGTGCCAGCAGCCGCAAGACAGGGGCAGCCTCAGATACGCAGTATTTT CASSRKTGAASDTQYF
few TRBJ2-7 TRBD1 TRBV5-1 TGCGCCAGCAGCTGGACAGGGCCCACCTACGAGCAGTACTTC CASSWTGPTYEQYF
- TRBJ1-1 - TRBV28 TGTGCCAGCAGGCCCGCCGGGTACACTGAAGCTTTCTTT CASRPAGYTEAFF
- TRBJ2-5 TRBD2 TRBV3-1/TRBV3-2 TGTGCCAGCAGCCAAAGGAAGGTAGCGGGGCTGGAGACCCAGTACTTC CASSQRKVAGLETQYF
- TRBJ1-2 TRBD1 TRBV7-9 TGTGCCAGCAGCCGGACAGGGATCTATGGCTACACCTTC CASSRTGIYGYTF
- TRBJ1-1 - TRBV29-1 TGCAGCTCTCACAGGGTCGACACTGAAGCTTTCTTT CSSHRVDTEAFF
many TRBJ1-2 TRBD1 TRBV27 TGTGCCAGCAGTCCCGCCGGGACAGGGGGTAACTATGGCTACACCTTC CASSPAGTGGNYGYTF
- TRBJ2-7 - TRBV29-1 TGCAGCGTTGCTTCAGCTCCGAGGCCCTACGAGCAGTACTTC CSVASAPRPYEQYF
- TRBJ1-2 - TRBV28 TGTGCCAGCAGGGCAGGGGTTACCTATGGCTACACCTTC CASRAGVTYGYTF
- TRBJ2-1 TRBD2 TRBV12-3/TRBV12-4 TGTGCCAGCAGCCGGCGGGGGAAGGTCGAGCGGTTCTTC CASSRRGKVERFF
- TRBJ1-2 - TRBV4-1 TGCGCCAGCAGCTGGGAGACGGAAATTAACTATGGCTACACCTTC CASSWETEINYGYTF
- TRBJ2-7 TRBD1 TRBV28 TGTGCCAGCAGTTCCTTCGGACAGGCAAACTCCTACGAGCAGTACTTC CASSSFGQANSYEQYF
- TRBJ2-7 - TRBV19 TGTGCCAGTAGCCCCCTGGTAACCGGCTCCTACGAGCAGTACTTC CASSPLVTGSYEQYF
- TRBJ1-3 - TRBV28 TGTGCCAGCGGATCGGGACTCCTGTATAGCTCTGGAAACACCATATATTTT CASGSGLLYSSGNTIYF
- TRBJ2-1 TRBD2 TRBV11-2 TGTGCCAGCAGCTTAGTTGCGGGAGGGAGCAATGAGCAGTTCTTC CASSLVAGGSNEQFF
- TRBJ1-1 - TRBV3-1/TRBV3-2 TGTGCCAGCAGCCAGTTAAAAGGGGAGGGATCCTCGCCTAGGGGAGCTTTCTTT CASSQLKGEGSSPRGAFF
- TRBJ1-2 - TRBV29-1 TGCAGCGTGCGGGGTAGGGATGACTATGGCTACACCTTC CSVRGRDDYGYTF
- TRBJ2-1 - TRBV24-1 TGTGCCACCAGTGATGGCGGAACCGCTAGCTACAATGAGCAGTTCTTC CATSDGGTASYNEQFF